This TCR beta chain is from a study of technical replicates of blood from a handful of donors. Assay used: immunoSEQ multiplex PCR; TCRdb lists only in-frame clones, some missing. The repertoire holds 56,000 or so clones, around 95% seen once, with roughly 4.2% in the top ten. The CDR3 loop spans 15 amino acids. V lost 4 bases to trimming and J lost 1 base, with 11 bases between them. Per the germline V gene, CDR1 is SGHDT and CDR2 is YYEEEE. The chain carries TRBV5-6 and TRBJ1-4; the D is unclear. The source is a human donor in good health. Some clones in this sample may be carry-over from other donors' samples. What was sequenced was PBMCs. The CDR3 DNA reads TGTGCCAGCAGCCCTCCCGGGGTAACTAATGAAAAACTGTTTTTT. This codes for CASSPPGVTNEKLFF.